Listed here are 5 T cell receptor beta chains from one sample, sequenced in a study of low-dose radiotherapy and immunotherapy resistance in tumors. TRAV- and TRBV-specific primers, spanning alpha and beta chains, primed first-strand cDNA. The authors amplified TCRs for about 20 PCR cycles with a constant-region primer and a V-primer adapter. One entry per CDR3 protein, called by TCRdb with MiXCR from the reads. The table includes about 100,000 distinct CDR3 sequences, less than 25% detected once. Time point of the sample: after trial treatment. Stated treatment: LDRT plus nivolumab, ipilimumab, low-dose cyclophosphamide and aspirin (RACIN trial). Here the sequenced sample was PBMCs, taken after low-dose radiotherapy plus immunotherapy. These receptors came from a male donor with prostate cancer.

V gene TRBV7-6 combines with J gene TRBJ2-4; 8 bases agree with TRBD1. CDR1 and CDR2 from the germline V gene are SGHVS and FNYEAQ. The trim removed 1 base at V and 1 base at J, leaving 6 bases unmatched. The CDR3 is made up of 17 amino acids. The CDR3 nucleotides are TGTGCCAGCAGCTTAGATGGGCGACAGGGGGCCAAAAACATTCAGTACTTC. Its translation: CASSLDGRQGAKNIQYF.

This clonotype was observed at least ten times. The V call is TRBV5-6, the J call TRBJ2-4; D unresolved. CDR3 length: 15 residues. V lost 0 bases and J 1 base, leaving 8 bases between the germline ends. The germline CDR1 and CDR2 sequences are SGHDT and YYEEEE. The CDR3 DNA follows: TGTGCCAGCAGCTTGGGTTACGCGGCCAAAAACATTCAGTACTTC. This sequence encodes CASSLGYAAKNIQYF.

V and J are TRBV13 and TRBJ2-5, with 9 bases lining up with TRBD1. The CDR3 runs to 16 residues. Germline trimming cut 0 bases from V and 4 bases from J; bases unmatched to any gene: 6. Germline lookup yields CDR1 PRHDT and CDR2 FYEKMQ (reference sequence). The CDR3 protein is CASSLGRTGDAETQYF. The DNA for the CDR3 is TGTGCCAGCAGCTTAGGGCGGACAGGGGACGCAGAGACCCAGTACTTC.

This clonotype was detected ten times or more. J is TRBJ1-3 and V is TRBV12-3 or TRBV12-4, with D uncertain. The germline V and J ends were trimmed by 5 bases and 2 bases, with 10 bases remaining between them. The CDR3 runs to 14 residues. The CDR3 region has the DNA TGTGCCAGCAGTCCCACGTCGACTGGAAACACCATATATTTT. Amino acid sequence: CASSPTSTGNTIYF.

The rearrangement joins TRBV20-1 to TRBJ2-1, with D possibly being TRBD2 (6 bases). Germline-derived CDR1 and CDR2 are DFQATT and SNEGSKA (reference sequence). Between the trimmed V and J ends, which lost 6 bases and 4 bases, there was a span of 25 bases. This CDR3 has 17 amino acids. The CDR3 DNA follows: TGCAGTGCCAAAACCGCCCTCTCTGGCGGGGTTTACAATGAGCAGTTCTTC. This codes for CSAKTALSGGVYNEQFF.